A single sample is the source of the 4 T cell receptor beta chains below, sequenced in a study of blood T cell repertoires in COVID-19. Produced via immunoSEQ multiplex PCR; TCRdb's table is partial and in-frame only. The repertoire holds fewer than 60,000 clones, with around 87% as singletons. Sequencing input: peripheral blood. Receptors were obtained from a man aged 50 to 60 with acute or convalescent COVID-19.

This chain uses TRBV7-6 with TRBJ2-7, with 8 nucleotides matching TRBD2. J was trimmed by 4 bases and V by 0 bases; bases with no gene match: 5. There are 15 residues in the CDR3. Germline CDR1 and CDR2: SGHVS and FNYEAQ. CDR3 in DNA: TGTGCCAGCAGCTTAGCGGGCGGGAGGCGGTACGAGCAGTACTTC. It encodes CASSLAGGRRYEQYF.

CDR3 in DNA: TGTGCCAGCTCACCCTGGACAGGGTCCCCATATGGCTACACCTTC. Translated: CASSPWTGSPYGYTF. The chain recombines TRBV18 with TRBJ1-2; 8 nucleotides line up with TRBD1. V shed 3 bases, J shed 5 bases, and the junction held 8 bases outside the gene matches. CDR1 and CDR2 from the germline V gene are KGHSH and LQKENI. The CDR3 loop spans 15 amino acids.

This sequence joins TRBV6-1 and TRBJ2-7; TRBD2 aligns across 15 bases. The CDR3 contains 17 residues. CDR1 and CDR2 (germline): MNHNS, SASEGT. The V gene end was trimmed by 2 bases and the J gene end by 4 bases; junction bases not matched to a gene: 6. In nucleotides, the CDR3 is TGTGCCAGCAGTGAACCCGGACTAGCGGGAGGGCAGTACGAGCAGTACTTC. It codes for CASSEPGLAGGQYEQYF.

The chain couples TRBV12-3 or TRBV12-4 to TRBJ1-3; no reliable D call. The CDR3 extends over 13 amino acids. Deletions cut 2 bases from V and 8 bases from J, with 10 bases between. CDR3 loop: CASSLTQMDTIYF. The CDR3 DNA follows: TGTGCCAGCAGTTTAACCCAGATGGACACCATATATTTT.